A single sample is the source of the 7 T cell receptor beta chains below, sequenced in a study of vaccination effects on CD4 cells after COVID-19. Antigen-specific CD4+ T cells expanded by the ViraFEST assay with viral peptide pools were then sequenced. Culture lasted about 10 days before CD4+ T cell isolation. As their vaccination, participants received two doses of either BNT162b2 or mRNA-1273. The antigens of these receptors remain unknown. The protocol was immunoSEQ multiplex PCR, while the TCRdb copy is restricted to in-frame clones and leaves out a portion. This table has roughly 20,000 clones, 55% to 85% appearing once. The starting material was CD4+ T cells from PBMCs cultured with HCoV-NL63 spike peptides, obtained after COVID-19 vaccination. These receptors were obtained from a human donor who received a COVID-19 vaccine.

This chain's CDR3 is CASSLGSGSYEQYF. The CDR3 DNA is TGTGCCAGCAGCCTAGGTAGCGGGAGCTACGAGCAGTACTTC. V is TRBV3-1 (or the pseudogene TRBV3-2) and J is TRBJ2-7, with 9 nucleotides matching TRBD2. V was pared by 4 bases and J by 3 bases, with 4 bases of the junction left unmatched. Germline CDR1 LGHDT, CDR2 YNNKEL (reference sequence). The CDR3 is 14 amino acids.

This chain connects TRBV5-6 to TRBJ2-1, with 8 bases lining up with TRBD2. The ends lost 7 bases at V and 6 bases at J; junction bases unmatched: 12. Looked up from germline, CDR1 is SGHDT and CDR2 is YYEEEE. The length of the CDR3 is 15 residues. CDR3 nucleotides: TGTGCCAGCGCCGGAGGGCTAGCGGGTTCCAATGAGCAGTTCTTC. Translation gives CASAGGLAGSNEQFF.

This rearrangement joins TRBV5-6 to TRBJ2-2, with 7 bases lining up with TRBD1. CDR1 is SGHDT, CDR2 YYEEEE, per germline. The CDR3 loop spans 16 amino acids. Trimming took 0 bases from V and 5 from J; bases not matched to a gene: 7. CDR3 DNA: TGTGCCAGCAGCTTGGGGGCCCAGGGGGTGACCGGGGAGCTGTTTTTT. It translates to CASSLGAQGVTGELFF. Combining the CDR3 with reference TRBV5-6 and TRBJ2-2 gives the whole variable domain DAGVTQSPTHLIKTRGQQVTLRCSPKSGHDTVSWYQQALGQGPQFIFQYYEEEERQRGNFPDRFSGHQFPNYSSELNVNALLLGDSALYLCASSLGAQGVTGELFFGEGSRLTVL.

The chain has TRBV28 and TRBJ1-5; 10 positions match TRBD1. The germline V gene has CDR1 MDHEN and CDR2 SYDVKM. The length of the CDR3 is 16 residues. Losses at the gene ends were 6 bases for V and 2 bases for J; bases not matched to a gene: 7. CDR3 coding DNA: TGTGCCAGCAGCTCCGACAGGGGGCAGGGCAATCAGCCCCAGCATTTT. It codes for CASSSDRGQGNQPQHF.

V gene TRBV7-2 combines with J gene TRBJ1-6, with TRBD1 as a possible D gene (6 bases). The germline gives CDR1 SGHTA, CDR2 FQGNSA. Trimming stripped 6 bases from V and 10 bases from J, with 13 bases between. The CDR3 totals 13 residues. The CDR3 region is CASSTGLRSPLHF. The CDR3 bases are TGTGCCAGCAGTACAGGGTTACGATCACCCCTCCACTTT.

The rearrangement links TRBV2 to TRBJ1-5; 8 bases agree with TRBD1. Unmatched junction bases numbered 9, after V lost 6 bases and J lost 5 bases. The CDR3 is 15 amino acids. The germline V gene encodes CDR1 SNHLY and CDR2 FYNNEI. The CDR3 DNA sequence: TGTGCCAGCAGAGGGGACAGGAGCCAACATCAGCCCCAGCATTTT. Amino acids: CASRGDRSQHQPQHF.

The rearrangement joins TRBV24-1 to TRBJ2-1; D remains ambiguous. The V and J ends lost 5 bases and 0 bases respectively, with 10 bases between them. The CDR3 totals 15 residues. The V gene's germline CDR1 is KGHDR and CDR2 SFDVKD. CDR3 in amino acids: CATSGAQISYNEQFF. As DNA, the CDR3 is TGTGCCACCAGTGGAGCGCAGATCTCCTACAATGAGCAGTTCTTC.